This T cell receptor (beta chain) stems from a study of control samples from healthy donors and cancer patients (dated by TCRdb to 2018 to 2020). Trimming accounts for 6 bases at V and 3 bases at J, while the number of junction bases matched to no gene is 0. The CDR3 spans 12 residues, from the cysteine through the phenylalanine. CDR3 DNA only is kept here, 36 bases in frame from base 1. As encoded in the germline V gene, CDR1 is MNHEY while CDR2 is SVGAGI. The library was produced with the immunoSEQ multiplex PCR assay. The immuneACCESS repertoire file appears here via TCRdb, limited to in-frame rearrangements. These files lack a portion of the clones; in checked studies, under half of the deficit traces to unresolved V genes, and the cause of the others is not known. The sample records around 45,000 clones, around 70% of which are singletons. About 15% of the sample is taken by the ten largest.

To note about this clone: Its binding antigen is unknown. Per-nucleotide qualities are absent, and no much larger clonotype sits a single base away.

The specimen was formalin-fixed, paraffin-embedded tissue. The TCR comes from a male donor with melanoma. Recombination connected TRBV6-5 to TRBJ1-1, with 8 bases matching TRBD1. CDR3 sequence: CASRTGDTEAFF. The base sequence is TGTGCCAGCAGGACAGGGGACACTGAAGCTTTCTTT.